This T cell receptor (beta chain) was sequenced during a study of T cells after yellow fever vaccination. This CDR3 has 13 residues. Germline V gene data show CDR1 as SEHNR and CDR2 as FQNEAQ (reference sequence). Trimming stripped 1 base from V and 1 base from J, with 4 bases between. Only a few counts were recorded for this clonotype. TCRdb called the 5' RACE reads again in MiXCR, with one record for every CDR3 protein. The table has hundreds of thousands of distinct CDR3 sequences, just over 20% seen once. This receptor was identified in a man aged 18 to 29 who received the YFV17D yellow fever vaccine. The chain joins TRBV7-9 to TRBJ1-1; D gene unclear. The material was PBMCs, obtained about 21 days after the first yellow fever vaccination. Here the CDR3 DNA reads TGTGCCAGCAGCTTAGACACGAACACTGAAGCTTTCTTT. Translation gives CASSLDTNTEAFF.